The source of this T cell receptor (beta chain) is a study of breast tumors, draining lymph nodes, adjacent tissues. TCRdb re-analysed the multiplex PCR reads in MiXCR, keeping a single row per CDR3 protein. Here the sample spans some 53,000 distinct CDR3 sequences, under 50% being singletons. Findings of the study overall: Luminal-like breast cancer showed significantly higher tumor–nontumor repertoire similarity than basal-like. The lymph node origin of tumor T cells was framed as consistent with a hypothesis, not demonstrated. Compared with lymph nodes, tumors were less diverse; compared with nontumor tissue, more. Data fit most tumor T cells coming from lymph node, expanding in tumor.

Trimming left V 4 bases short and J 1 base short, with 8 bases between. Germline V gene lookup returns CDR1 KGHDR and CDR2 SFDVKD. The CDR3 spans 14 residues. Notes on this clonotype: As yet, its antigen is unknown.

The sample taken for sequencing was breast tumor tissue. The chain recombines TRBV24-1 with TRBJ2-3, with unresolved D. The sequence was obtained from a female donor with breast cancer. Some clones in this sample may be carry-over from other donors' samples. The CDR3 DNA reads TGTGCCACCAGTGACGGGTCGTGCACAGATACGCAGTATTTT. As protein: CATSDGSCTDTQYF.